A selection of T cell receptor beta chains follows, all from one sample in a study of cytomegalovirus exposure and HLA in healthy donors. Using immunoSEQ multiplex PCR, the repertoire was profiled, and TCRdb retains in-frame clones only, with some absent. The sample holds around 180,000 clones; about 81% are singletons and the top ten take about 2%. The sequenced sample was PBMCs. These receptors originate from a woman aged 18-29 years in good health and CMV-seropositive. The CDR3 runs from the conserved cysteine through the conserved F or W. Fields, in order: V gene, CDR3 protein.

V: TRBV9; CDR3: CASSVSAGKYNEQFF
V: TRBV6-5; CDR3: CASSRGGQNNEQFF
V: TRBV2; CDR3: CASSTIRNTGELFF
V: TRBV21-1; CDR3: CASSKVGVRGIYNEQFF
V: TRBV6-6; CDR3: CASRTGGQANYGYTF
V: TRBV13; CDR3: CASSLAETYSEQYF
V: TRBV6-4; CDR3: CASSEGSGEGNEQFF
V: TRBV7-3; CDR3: CASSSRSGEQFF
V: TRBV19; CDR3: CASSIRLAGGVSYNEQFF
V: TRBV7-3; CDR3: CASSLWTSVTETQYF
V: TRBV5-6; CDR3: CASSLNTDTQYF
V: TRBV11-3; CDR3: CASSLPTGFQTQYF
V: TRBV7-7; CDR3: CASSGRTPGNTIYF
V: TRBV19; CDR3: CASSLIGRGSGNTIYF
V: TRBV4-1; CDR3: CASSQEWAGVVSEQFF
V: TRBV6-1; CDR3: CASQSTGGSPETQYF
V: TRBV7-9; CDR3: CASSQGDRLYNEQFF
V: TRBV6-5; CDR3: CASSYTLTYSGELFF
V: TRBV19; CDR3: CASSGTGELFF
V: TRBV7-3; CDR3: CASSLSRDTDTQYF
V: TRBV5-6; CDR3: CASFGKITDTQYF
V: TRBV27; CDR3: CASSPGQGVRETQYF
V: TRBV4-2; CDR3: CASSEETSGGYNEQFF
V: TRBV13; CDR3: CASSARSGGGTDTQYF
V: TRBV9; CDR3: CASSVRTGTNTGELFF
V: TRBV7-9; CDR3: CASSLGQGIEKLFF
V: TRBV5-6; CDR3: CASTRGGYEETQYF
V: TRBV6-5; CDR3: CASSRKETQYF
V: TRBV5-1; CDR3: CASSLDGGTGSYNEQFF
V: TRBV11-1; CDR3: CASSFLTGRRDQPQHF
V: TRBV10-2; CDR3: CASSETGQGHYGYTF
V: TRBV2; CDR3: CASSEPQYTDTQYF
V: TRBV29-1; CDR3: CSVGAGVSDTQYF
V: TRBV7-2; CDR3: CASSPPPEGNTIYF
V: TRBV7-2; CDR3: CASSIDRFYGYTF
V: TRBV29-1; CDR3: CSVRTDMNTEAFF
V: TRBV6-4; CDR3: CASSEEINSPLHF
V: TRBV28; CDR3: CASSTPPQGAFYSNQPQHF
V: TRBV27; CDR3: CASSLGQGTYNEQFF
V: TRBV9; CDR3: CASSQSSVGNTIYF
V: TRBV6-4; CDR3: CASSELAGDTGELFF
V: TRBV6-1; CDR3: CASSAQRQELFF
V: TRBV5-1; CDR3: CASNRQGPGTDTQYF
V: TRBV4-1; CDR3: CASSQVTSGGAGSDTQYF
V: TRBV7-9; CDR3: CASSLGGTSNTEAFF
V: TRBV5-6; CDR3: CASSGTGNYGYTF
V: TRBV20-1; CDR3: CSARGQRGYTF
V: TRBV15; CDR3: CATSGQGAETQYF
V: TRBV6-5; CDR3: CASSRNRGTEAFF
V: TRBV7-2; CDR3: CASSFSGGGASDTQYF
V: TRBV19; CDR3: CASRPGQLSNTEAFF